This TCR beta chain appears in the sequencing data of a study of HIV-infected patients and healthy controls. Study-wide results and limits: MAIT alpha-chain CDR3s were frequent in healthy controls, depleted in HIV+. CDR3 sharing between individuals was lower in HIV-infected patients than in healthy controls. The seeming recovery of the Gini index after therapy in HIV-infected patients vanished in size-matched data.

All unsorted peripheral T cells were captured because whole blood was used without fractionation. CDR3 length: 12 amino acids. Trimming shortened V by 3 bases and J by 6 bases, and 5 bases separated the two germline ends. Germline V lookup: CDR1 SEHNR, CDR2 FQNEAQ (reference sequence). In this sample, this clonotype turned up many times. Its target is not known. cDNA was made from around 0.5 ug RNA using alpha and beta constant primers. Alpha and beta chain libraries were made separately by chain-specific third strand synthesis with multiplexing indices. TCRdb re-called the 5' RACE reads with MiXCR, one entry per CDR3 protein. This table holds 9,500 or so distinct CDR3 sequences, about 5.2% found once.

The chain recombines TRBV7-9 with TRBJ2-2; D gene unclear. The material was blood, obtained before antiretroviral therapy. This TCR came from an adult with HIV infection. CDR3 sequence: CASSFLAGELFF. For the CDR3, the DNA is TGTGCCAGCAGCTTTTTAGCCGGGGAGCTGTTTTTT.